These 8 T cell receptor beta chains were sequenced from one sample in a study of early T cells in non-severe SARS-CoV-2 infection (dated by TCRdb to the early 2020s). The method was 5' RACE. The run used a NextSeq 500. The public reads were reprocessed in TCRdb via fastp at Q25 and MiXCR, keeping in-frame beta chains. Each CDR3 protein gets just one entry, which takes the most common genes and DNA from the rows behind it. The sample includes about 48,000 distinct CDR3 sequences, with over 7.5% observed a single time. The biggest ten clones account for about 8.3% of the sample. Sequencing was performed on whole blood. These receptors originate from an adult who was a healthcare worker with PCR-confirmed SARS-CoV-2 infection or an uninfected control (not recorded which).

This clonotype was observed a handful of times. The J gene is TRBJ2-3, the V gene TRBV27; the match to TRBD2 covers 8 bases. Looked up from germline, CDR1 is MNHEY and CDR2 is SMNVEV (reference sequence). Unmatched junction bases numbered 9, after V lost 8 bases and J lost 2 bases. The CDR3 is made up of 15 amino acids. The CDR3 here is CASHHASGFTDTQYF. CDR3 coding DNA: TGTGCCAGCCACCACGCTAGCGGGTTCACAGATACGCAGTATTTT.

This clonotype was detected ten times or more. The chain joins TRBV7-9 to TRBJ2-6, with D perhaps matching TRBD1 (6 bases). V gave up 5 bases and J gave up 4 bases, with 12 bases separating them. This CDR3 comprises 15 residues. Per germline, CDR1 SEHNR and CDR2 FQNEAQ (reference sequence). The CDR3 protein is CASSDTGTGANVLTF. The CDR3 DNA is TGTGCCAGCAGCGATACAGGGACCGGGGCCAACGTCCTGACTTTC.

The gene calls are TRBV20-1 and TRBJ2-4, with no clear D. The CDR3 contains 13 residues. V gave up 5 bases and J gave up 6 bases, with 14 bases separating them. Germline V gene sequence: CDR1 DFQATT, CDR2 SNEGSKA (reference sequence). The CDR3 region has the DNA TGCAGTGCTCAAACTCCCCAGCGAAACATTCAGTACTTC. Its protein is CSAQTPQRNIQYF.

In its sample, this clonotype was seen many times. The chain is built from TRBV7-9 and TRBJ2-7, with unresolved D. This CDR3 region has 16 residues. V was shortened by 5 bases and J by 2 bases, with 19 bases between the two germline ends. CDR1 is SEHNR, CDR2 FQNEAQ, per germline (reference sequence). The DNA for the CDR3 is TGTGCCAGCAGCCCGTCTACAGAGGTACCACCCTACGAGCAGTACTTC. Its translation is CASSPSTEVPPYEQYF.

V usage is TRBV5-5 and J usage is TRBJ2-5; D may be TRBD2 (7 bases). The germline CDR1 and CDR2 sequences are SGHKS and YYEKEE (reference sequence). Deletions cut 4 bases from V and 5 bases from J, with 15 bases between. This CDR3 is built from 14 residues. CDR3 sequence: CASSHAGAGETQYF. In DNA, the CDR3 is TGTGCCAGCAGCCACGCGGGGGCGGGCGAGACCCAGTACTTC.

CDR3 loop: CSASGGTSGSLDEQYF. Here the CDR3 DNA reads TGCAGTGCTAGCGGCGGGACTAGCGGGAGTCTCGACGAGCAGTACTTC. The rearrangement joins TRBV20-1 to TRBJ2-7, with 14 bases matching TRBD2. J gave up 5 bases and V 3 bases, and 9 bases lay outside the gene matches. The CDR3 contains 16 residues. CDR1 DFQATT and CDR2 SNEGSKA come from the germline V gene (reference sequence).

This clonotype was seen a few times. The rearrangement links TRBV29-1 to TRBJ2-2; the D call may be TRBD1 or TRBD2 (5 bases each). This CDR3 is built from 12 residues. V was trimmed by 3 bases and J by 8 bases, leaving 10 bases between them. Looked up from germline, CDR1 is SQVTM and CDR2 is ANQGSEA. The CDR3 bases are TGCAGCGTTGAGGGGCGGGCGGGGGAGCTGTTTTTT. Translated, it gives CSVEGRAGELFF.

At least ten counts were recorded for this clonotype. The V gene is TRBV9, the J gene TRBJ2-7; TRBD2 matches at 8 bases. V lost 1 base and J lost 5; bases outside the gene matches: 8. Germline CDR1 and CDR2: SGDLS and YYNGEE. CDR3 size: 15 residues. The CDR3 here is CASSVTAGGLDEQYF. The CDR3 DNA reads as TGTGCCAGCAGCGTAACGGCGGGAGGATTGGACGAGCAGTACTTC.